These T cell receptor beta chains were read from a single sample in a study of blood T cell repertoires in COVID-19. TCRdb keeps only in-frame clones here, not all; method: immunoSEQ multiplex PCR. Of under 130,000 clones detected, around 84% appear once; the ten largest clones hold 2% to 2.5%. Sequenced: peripheral blood. Every receptor here comes from a human donor in a cohort sampled during active COVID-19. The CDR3 runs from the conserved cysteine through the conserved F or W.

J: TRBJ1-2; V: TRBV5-4; CDR3: CASSSVSGNYGYTF
J: TRBJ1-1; V: TRBV3-1/TRBV3-2; CDR3: CASSLRTGGTEAFF
J: TRBJ2-7; V: TRBV6-5; CDR3: CASSPGTGGVEQYF
J: TRBJ1-1; V: TRBV7-8; CDR3: CASSLAGQRNTEAFF
J: TRBJ2-3; V: TRBV5-1; CDR3: CASSVSGQYADTQYF
J: TRBJ2-2; V: TRBV19; CDR3: CASSILVGLAKTGELFF
J: TRBJ2-2; V: TRBV5-1; CDR3: CASSVTGFPGELFF
J: TRBJ1-6; V: TRBV4-3; CDR3: CASSQQAGDSPLHF
J: TRBJ1-1; V: TRBV7-9; CDR3: CASRPDIQGGTEAFF
J: TRBJ2-3; V: TRBV5-4; CDR3: CASSLDSRTPSTDTQYF
J: TRBJ1-2; V: TRBV28; CDR3: CASSPTGAYQPNYGYTF
J: TRBJ1-2; V: TRBV19; CDR3: CASSEGTGSGGYTF
J: TRBJ2-7; V: TRBV18; CDR3: CASSWGPYEQYF
J: TRBJ2-1; V: TRBV10-1; CDR3: CASSVSHSYNEQFF
J: TRBJ2-3; V: TRBV6-5; CDR3: CASSESGLGTDTQYF
J: TRBJ1-6; V: TRBV6-5; CDR3: CASTPLTASTVTLHF
J: TRBJ2-7; V: TRBV11-2; CDR3: CASSWTTGGSYEQYF
J: TRBJ2-1; V: TRBV5-1; CDR3: CASSLISVDEQFF
J: TRBJ1-4; V: TRBV28; CDR3: CASSLTWDNEKLFF
J: TRBJ2-5; V: TRBV25-1; CDR3: CASRPSGSRETQYF
J: TRBJ1-2; V: TRBV6-4; CDR3: CASRAGNSYTF
J: TRBJ2-3; V: TRBV24-1; CDR3: CATMGGGAPDTQYF